This entry describes one T cell receptor beta chain. The data were obtained in a study of blood T cell repertoires in COVID-19. This CDR3 spans 15 amino acids. Germline CDR1 reads MNHEY; CDR2 reads SVGAGI. Germline trimming cut 8 bases from V and 0 bases from J; bases unmatched to any gene: 8. Method: immunoSEQ multiplex PCR; TCRdb's copy keeps in-frame clones and lacks some. Among approximately 110,000 clones, more than 70% were seen once, and the ten largest hold 5% to 6%. The clonotype originates from a human donor in a cohort sampled during active COVID-19. The specimen sequenced was peripheral blood. This sequence joins TRBV6-5 and TRBJ2-7; the match to TRBD2 covers 9 bases. The CDR3 nucleotides are TGTGCCAGCGCGGGGGGGTCGGACAGCTCCTACGAGCAGTACTTC. It codes for CASAGGSDSSYEQYF.